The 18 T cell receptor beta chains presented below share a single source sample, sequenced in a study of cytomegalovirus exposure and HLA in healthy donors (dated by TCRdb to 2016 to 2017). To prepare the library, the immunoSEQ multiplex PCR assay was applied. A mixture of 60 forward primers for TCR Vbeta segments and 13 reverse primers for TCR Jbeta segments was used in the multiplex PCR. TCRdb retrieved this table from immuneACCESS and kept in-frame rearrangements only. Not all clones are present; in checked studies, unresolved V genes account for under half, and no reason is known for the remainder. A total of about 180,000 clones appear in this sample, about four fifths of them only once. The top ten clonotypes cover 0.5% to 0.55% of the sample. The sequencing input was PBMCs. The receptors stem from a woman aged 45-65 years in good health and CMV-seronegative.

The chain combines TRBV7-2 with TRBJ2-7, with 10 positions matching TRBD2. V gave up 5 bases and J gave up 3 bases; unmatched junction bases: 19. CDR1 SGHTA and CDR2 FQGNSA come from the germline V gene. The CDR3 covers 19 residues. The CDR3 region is CASSPRWRAGGRANYEQYF. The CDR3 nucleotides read TGTGCCAGCAGCCCGAGGTGGCGAGCGGGGGGGCGAGCTAACTACGAGCAGTACTTC.

CDR3 in DNA: TGTGCCAGCAGGGCCGGGAGCACAGATACGCAGTATTTT. This codes for CASRAGSTDTQYF. The chain carries TRBV7-2 and TRBJ2-3; D remains ambiguous. CDR3 length equals 13 residues. Germline-derived CDR1 and CDR2 are SGHTA and FQGNSA. Trimming shortened V by 6 bases and J by 0 bases, and 7 bases separated the two germline ends.

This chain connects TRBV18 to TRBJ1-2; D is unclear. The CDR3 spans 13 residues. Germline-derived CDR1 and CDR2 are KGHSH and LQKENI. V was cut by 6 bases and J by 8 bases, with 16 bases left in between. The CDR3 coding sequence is TGTGCCAGCTCTCCGACACCATTGGAAGGCTACACCTTC. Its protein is CASSPTPLEGYTF. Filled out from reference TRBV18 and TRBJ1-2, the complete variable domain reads NAGVMQNPRHLVRRRGQEARLRCSPMKGHSHVYWYRQLPEEGLKFMVYLQKENIIDESGMPKERFSAEFPKEGPSILRIQQVVRGDSAAYFCASSPTPLEGYTFGSGTRLTVV.

The chain's CDR3 is CASSPGGSLEQFF. DNA for the CDR3: TGTGCCAGCAGCCCCGGGGGATCTCTTGAGCAGTTCTTC. The gene calls are TRBV14 and TRBJ2-1, with a possible D match to TRBD2 (6 bases). This CDR3 has 13 residues. In germline, CDR1 is SGHDN, CDR2 FVKESK. Trimming took 4 bases from V and 9 from J, leaving 13 bases between them.

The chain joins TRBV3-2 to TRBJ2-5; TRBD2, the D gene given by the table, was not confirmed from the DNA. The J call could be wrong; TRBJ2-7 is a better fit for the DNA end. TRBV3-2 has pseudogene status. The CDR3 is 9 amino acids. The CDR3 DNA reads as TGTGCCACCCTGTACGAGCAGTACTTC. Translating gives CATLYEQYF.

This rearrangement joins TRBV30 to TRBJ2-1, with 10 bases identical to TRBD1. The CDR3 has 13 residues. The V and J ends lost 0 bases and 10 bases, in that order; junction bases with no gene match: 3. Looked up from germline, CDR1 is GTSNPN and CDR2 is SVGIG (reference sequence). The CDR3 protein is CAWSVETGGEQFF. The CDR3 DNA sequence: TGTGCCTGGAGTGTAGAGACAGGGGGCGAGCAGTTCTTC.

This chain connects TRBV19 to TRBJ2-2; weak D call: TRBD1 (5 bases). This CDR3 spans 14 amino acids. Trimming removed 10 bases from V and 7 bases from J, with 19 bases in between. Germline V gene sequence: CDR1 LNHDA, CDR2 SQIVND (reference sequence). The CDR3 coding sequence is TGTGCCACAGGATGGGGCCAGGGAAGCGGGGAGCTGTTTTTT. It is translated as CATGWGQGSGELFF.

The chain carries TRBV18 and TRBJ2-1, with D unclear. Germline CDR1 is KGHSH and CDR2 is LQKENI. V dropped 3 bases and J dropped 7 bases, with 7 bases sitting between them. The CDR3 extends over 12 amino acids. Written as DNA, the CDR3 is TGTGCCAGCTCACCCCCGACTAATGAGCAGTTCTTC. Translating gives CASSPPTNEQFF. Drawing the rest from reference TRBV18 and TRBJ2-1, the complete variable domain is NAGVMQNPRHLVRRRGQEARLRCSPMKGHSHVYWYRQLPEEGLKFMVYLQKENIIDESGMPKERFSAEFPKEGPSILRIQQVVRGDSAAYFCASSPPTNEQFFGPGTRLTVL.

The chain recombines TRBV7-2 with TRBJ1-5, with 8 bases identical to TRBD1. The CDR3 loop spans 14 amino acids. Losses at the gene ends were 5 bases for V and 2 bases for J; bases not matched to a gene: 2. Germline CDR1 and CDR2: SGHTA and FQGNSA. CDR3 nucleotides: TGTGCCAGCAGCGTGACAGGGGGCAATCAGCCCCAGCATTTT. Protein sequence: CASSVTGGNQPQHF.

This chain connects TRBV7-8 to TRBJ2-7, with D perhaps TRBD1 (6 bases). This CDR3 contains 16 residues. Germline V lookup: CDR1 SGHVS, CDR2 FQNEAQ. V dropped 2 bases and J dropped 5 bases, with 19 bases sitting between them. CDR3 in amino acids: CASSLLRSRGLDEQYF. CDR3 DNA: TGTGCCAGCAGCTTACTCCGTAGCAGGGGTCTGGACGAGCAGTACTTC.

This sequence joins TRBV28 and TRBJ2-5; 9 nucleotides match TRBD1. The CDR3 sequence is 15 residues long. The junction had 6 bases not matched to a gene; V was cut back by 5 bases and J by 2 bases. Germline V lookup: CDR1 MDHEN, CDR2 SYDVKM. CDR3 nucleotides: TGTGCCAGCAGTGCCCGACAGGGGGGACAAGAGACCCAGTACTTC. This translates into CASSARQGGQETQYF.

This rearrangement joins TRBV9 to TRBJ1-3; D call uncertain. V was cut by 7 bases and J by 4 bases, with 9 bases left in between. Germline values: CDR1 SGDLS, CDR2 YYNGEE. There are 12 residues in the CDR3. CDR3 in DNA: TGTGCCAGCGGTAAGCTGGGAAACACCATATATTTT. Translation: CASGKLGNTIYF.

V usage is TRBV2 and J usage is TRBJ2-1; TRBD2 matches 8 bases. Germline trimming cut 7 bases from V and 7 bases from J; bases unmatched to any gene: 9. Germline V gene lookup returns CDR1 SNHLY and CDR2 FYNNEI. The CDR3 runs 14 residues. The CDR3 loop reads CASTVTRGVNEQFF. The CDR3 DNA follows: TGTGCCAGCACGGTAACGCGGGGGGTAAATGAGCAGTTCTTC.

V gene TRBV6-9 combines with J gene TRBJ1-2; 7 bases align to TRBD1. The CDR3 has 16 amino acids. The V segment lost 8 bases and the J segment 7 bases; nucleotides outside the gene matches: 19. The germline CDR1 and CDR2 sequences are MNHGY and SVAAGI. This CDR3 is CASDSLPGQAGCGYTF. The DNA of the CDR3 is TGTGCCAGCGATTCCCTCCCTGGACAGGCTGGGTGTGGCTACACCTTC.

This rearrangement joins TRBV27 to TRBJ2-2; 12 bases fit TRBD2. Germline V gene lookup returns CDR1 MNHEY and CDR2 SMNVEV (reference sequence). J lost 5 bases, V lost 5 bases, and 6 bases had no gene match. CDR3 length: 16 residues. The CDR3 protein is CASSLLAGGFTGELFF. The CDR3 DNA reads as TGTGCCAGCAGTCTCCTAGCGGGAGGGTTTACCGGGGAGCTGTTTTTT.

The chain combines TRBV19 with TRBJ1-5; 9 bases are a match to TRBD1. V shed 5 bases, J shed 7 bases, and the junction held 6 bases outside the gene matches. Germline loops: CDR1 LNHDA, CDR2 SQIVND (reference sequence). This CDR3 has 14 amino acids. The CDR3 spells CASSPTGGRQPQHF. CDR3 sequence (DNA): TGTGCCAGTAGTCCGACAGGGGGACGACAGCCCCAGCATTTT.

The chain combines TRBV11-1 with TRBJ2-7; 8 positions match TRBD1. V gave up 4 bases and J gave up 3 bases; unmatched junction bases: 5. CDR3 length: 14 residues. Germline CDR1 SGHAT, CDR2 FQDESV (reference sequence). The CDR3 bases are TGTGCCAGCAGCTACGACAGGGGATACTACGAGCAGTACTTC. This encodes CASSYDRGYYEQYF.

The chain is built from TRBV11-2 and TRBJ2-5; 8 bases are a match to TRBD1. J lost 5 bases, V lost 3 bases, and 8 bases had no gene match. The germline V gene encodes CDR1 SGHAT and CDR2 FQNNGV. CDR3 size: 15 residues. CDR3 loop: CASSLGQAGRETQYF. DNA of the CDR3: TGTGCCAGCAGCTTGGGACAGGCGGGACGGGAGACCCAGTACTTC.